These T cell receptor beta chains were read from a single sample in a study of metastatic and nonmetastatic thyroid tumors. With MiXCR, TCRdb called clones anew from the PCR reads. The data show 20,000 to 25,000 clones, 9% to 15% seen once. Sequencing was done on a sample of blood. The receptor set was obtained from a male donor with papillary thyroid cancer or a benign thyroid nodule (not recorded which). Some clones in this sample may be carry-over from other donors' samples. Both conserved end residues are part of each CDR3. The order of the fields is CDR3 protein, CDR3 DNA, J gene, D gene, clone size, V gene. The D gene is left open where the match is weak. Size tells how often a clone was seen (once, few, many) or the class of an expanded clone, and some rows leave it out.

CASSLGGNSYEQYF TGTGCCAGCAGCTTAGGGGGGAACTCCTACGAGCAGTACTTC TRBJ2-7 . . TRBV7-8
CASSPIGDGNQPQHF TGTGCCAGCAGTCCCATAGGGGACGGCAATCAGCCCCAGCATTTT TRBJ1-5 . medium-sized TRBV12-3/TRBV12-4
CASSYGAALGSPLHF TGTGCCAGCAGTTACGGTGCAGCTTTAGGTTCACCCCTCCACTTT TRBJ1-6 . many TRBV6-5
CASTGDSWGTEAFF TGTGCCAGCACCGGGGACAGTTGGGGGACTGAAGCTTTCTTT TRBJ1-1 TRBD1 . TRBV12-3/TRBV12-4
CASSSQRGSSYNEQFF TGTGCCAGCAGTTCTCAACGCGGCAGCTCCTACAATGAGCAGTTCTTC TRBJ2-1 . many TRBV27
CASSDGGGGTDTQYF TGTGCCAGCAGTGATGGTGGTGGGGGCACAGATACGCAGTATTTT TRBJ2-3 . few TRBV2
CASSSDRGNYGYTF TGTGCCAGCAGCTCTGACAGGGGCAACTATGGCTACACCTTC TRBJ1-2 TRBD1 many TRBV5-4
CASSATPSSYNSPLHF TGTGCCAGCAGTGCCACTCCAAGCTCCTATAATTCACCCCTCCACTTT TRBJ1-6 . . TRBV2
CSASQLGASGTPREQYF TGCAGTGCTAGCCAACTGGGAGCTAGCGGGACCCCTAGAGAGCAGTACTTC TRBJ2-7 TRBD2 many TRBV20-1
CASSSAGANSPLHF TGTGCCAGCAGTTCGGCAGGGGCGAATTCACCCCTCCACTTT TRBJ1-6 . medium-sized TRBV6-1
CASSPRQALQPQHF TGTGCCAGCAGTCCGAGACAGGCGCTCCAGCCCCAGCATTTT TRBJ1-5 . many TRBV28
CASSPVAGGTDTQYF TGTGCCAGCAGCCCAGTAGCGGGAGGCACAGATACGCAGTATTTT TRBJ2-3 TRBD2 many TRBV11-2
CASTLRAKFNEQFF TGTGCCAGCACTCTACGGGCCAAGTTCAATGAGCAGTTCTTC TRBJ2-1 . few TRBV6-1
CSATPQAWRVTAYEQYF TGCAGTGCTACCCCCCAAGCCTGGCGAGTCACCGCCTACGAGCAGTACTTC TRBJ2-7 . many TRBV20-1
CASRGEGFYNEQFF TGTGCCAGTAGGGGAGAGGGTTTCTACAATGAGCAGTTCTTC TRBJ2-1 . few TRBV19
CASRPGGRPYNEQFF TGTGCCAGCAGGCCAGGCGGGAGGCCCTACAATGAGCAGTTCTTC TRBJ2-1 TRBD2 medium-sized TRBV27
CASSSTNQPQHF TGTGCCAGCAGTTCGACCAATCAGCCCCAGCATTTT TRBJ1-5 . medium-sized TRBV6-2/TRBV6-3
CSARPLGAEQNTGELFF TGCAGTGCTAGACCTCTAGGAGCGGAACAGAACACCGGGGAGCTGTTTTTT TRBJ2-2 . few TRBV20-1
CASSELAGLNEQFF TGTGCCAGCAGTGAACTAGCGGGACTGAATGAGCAGTTCTTC TRBJ2-1 TRBD2 few TRBV6-4
CSALITSDNEQFF TGCAGTGCTTTGATAACATCGGACAATGAGCAGTTCTTC TRBJ2-1 . . TRBV20-1
CASSLEESGTVYGYTF TGTGCCAGCAGCTTAGAAGAATCCGGGACAGTCTATGGCTACACCTTC TRBJ1-2 TRBD1 . TRBV7-8
CASSGGSYEQYF TGTGCCTCCTCCGGCGGGTCCTACGAGCAGTACTTC TRBJ2-7 . medium-sized TRBV10-3
CASSYQGALYNEQFF TGTGCCAGCAGTTACCAGGGGGCCTTGTACAATGAGCAGTTCTTC TRBJ2-1 TRBD1 medium-sized TRBV6-5
CSARWGLAGGPVKNIQYF TGCAGTGCTAGATGGGGACTAGCGGGAGGGCCGGTCAAAAACATTCAGTACTTC TRBJ2-4 TRBD2 many TRBV20-1
CASSQNTGELFF TGCGCCAGCAGCCAGAACACCGGGGAGCTGTTTTTT TRBJ2-2 . . TRBV5-1
CSAGPAGGADGYTF TGCAGTGCTGGGCCAGCAGGGGGCGCGGATGGCTACACCTTC TRBJ1-2 TRBD1 many TRBV20-1
CASRSGGNTEAFF TGTGCCAGCAGAAGCGGGGGGAACACTGAAGCTTTCTTT TRBJ1-1 . . TRBV28
CASSQETNSPLHF TGTGCCAGCAGCCAAGAGACGAATTCACCCCTCCACTTT TRBJ1-6 . many TRBV4-2
CASSYSDRVTDTQYF TGTGCCAGCAGTTACTCGGACAGGGTTACAGATACGCAGTATTTT TRBJ2-3 TRBD1 many TRBV6-6
CSARDGGGGKPQHF TGCAGTGCTAGAGATGGAGGGGGCGGGAAGCCCCAGCATTTT TRBJ1-5 TRBD1 many TRBV20-1
CASSLGTGRLNTEAFF TGCGCCAGCAGCTTGGGGACAGGGAGGCTGAACACTGAAGCTTTCTTT TRBJ1-1 TRBD1 many TRBV5-1
CASINGGGELFF TGTGCCAGCATCAATGGGGGCGGGGAGCTGTTTTTT TRBJ2-2 . many TRBV7-6
CASSIEYRGEQFF TGTGCCAGTAGTATAGAGTACCGGGGTGAGCAGTTCTTC TRBJ2-1 . few TRBV19
CASSASVTSLYNEQFF TGTGCCAGCAGCGCCTCCGTTACTAGTCTCTACAATGAGCAGTTCTTC TRBJ2-1 . . TRBV11-2
CASSSSGRARDEQYF TGTGCCAGTAGTAGTAGCGGGAGGGCCCGGGATGAGCAGTACTTC TRBJ2-7 TRBD2 medium-sized TRBV19
CSVPTGNYGYTF TGCAGCGTCCCTACAGGGAACTATGGCTACACCTTC TRBJ1-2 . many TRBV29-1
CASSLQPGQYYEQYF TGTGCCAGCAGCCTACAACCGGGACAGTACTACGAGCAGTACTTC TRBJ2-7 TRBD1 . TRBV11-2
CAWSSLISGANVLTF TGTGCCTGGAGTTCCCTCATATCTGGGGCCAACGTCCTGACTTTC TRBJ2-6 . medium-sized TRBV30
CASSALAGDTDTQYF TGTGCCAGCAGTGCACTAGCGGGCGACACAGATACGCAGTATTTT TRBJ2-3 TRBD2 few TRBV2
CATRTDTQYF TGTGCCACCAGAACAGATACGCAGTATTTT TRBJ2-3 . medium-sized TRBV28
CATSDPGQGEAFF TGTGCCACCAGTGATCCGGGACAGGGTGAAGCTTTCTTT TRBJ1-1 TRBD1 . TRBV24-1
CASSYIKSVGGLETQYF TGTGCCAGCAGCTATATCAAATCGGTCGGCGGACTAGAGACCCAGTACTTC TRBJ2-5 . many TRBV7-2
CSAKKLTGSNQPQHF TGCAGTGCTAAGAAATTGACAGGTAGCAATCAGCCCCAGCATTTT TRBJ1-5 . many TRBV20-1